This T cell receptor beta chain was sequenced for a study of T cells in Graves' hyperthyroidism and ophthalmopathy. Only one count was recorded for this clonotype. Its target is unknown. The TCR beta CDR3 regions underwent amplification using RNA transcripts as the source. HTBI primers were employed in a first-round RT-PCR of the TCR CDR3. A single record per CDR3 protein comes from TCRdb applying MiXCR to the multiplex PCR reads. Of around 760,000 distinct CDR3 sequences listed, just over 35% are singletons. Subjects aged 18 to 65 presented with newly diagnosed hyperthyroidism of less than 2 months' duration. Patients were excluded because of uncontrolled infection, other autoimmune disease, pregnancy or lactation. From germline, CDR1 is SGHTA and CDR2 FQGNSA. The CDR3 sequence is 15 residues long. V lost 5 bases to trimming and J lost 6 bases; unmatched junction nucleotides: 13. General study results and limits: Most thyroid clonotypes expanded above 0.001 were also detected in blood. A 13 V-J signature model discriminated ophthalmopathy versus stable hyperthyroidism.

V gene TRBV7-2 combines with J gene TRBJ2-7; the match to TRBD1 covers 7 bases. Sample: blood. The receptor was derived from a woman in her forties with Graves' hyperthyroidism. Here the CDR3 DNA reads TGTGCCAGCAGCCTTATGACAGGGTTGGCCTCCGAGCAGTACTTC. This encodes CASSLMTGLASEQYF.